The 10 T cell receptor beta chains below come from one sample, sequenced in a study of kidney transplant recipient with SARS-CoV-2 infection. TCRdb redid the calling of the reads with MiXCR, one entry per CDR3 protein. This table has about 250,000 distinct CDR3 sequences, about 30% appearing once. Sample: a blood sample, taken at baseline and on day 111 from a kidney transplant recipient. Receptor source: a male patient aged 30 to 40 who had COVID-19 and was a kidney transplant recipient. The graft donor may account for some of the T cells.

Comments on this clonotype: A single base separates this from a much larger clone, so it may be a read error. V usage is TRBV4-3 and J usage is TRBJ2-7; no firm D call. Between the trimmed V and J ends, which lost 4 bases and 1 base, there was a span of 8 bases. CDR1 and CDR2 (germline): LGHNA, YSLEER. The CDR3 totals 13 residues. The CDR3 sequence: CASSRVRSYEQYF. The CDR3 bases are TGCGCCAGCAGCCGAGTCCGGTCCTACGAGCAGTACTTC.

In this sample, this clonotype turned up many times. The junction does not match germline at one end; this may be a read error. This rearrangement joins TRBV7-6 to TRBJ2-1; 8 bases align to TRBD2. The CDR3 is 12 residues long. Germline loops: CDR1 SGHVS, CDR2 FNYEAQ. The CDR3 loop is CASSFSGGELFF. CDR3 nucleotide sequence: TGTGCTAGCAGCTTCAGCGGGGGTGAGCTGTTCTTC. The complete variable domain, with remaining parts taken from reference TRBV7-6 and TRBJ2-1, reads GAGVSQSPRYKVTKRGQDVALRCDPISGHVSLYWYRQALGQGPEFLTYFNYEAQQDKSGLPNDRFSAERPEGSISTLTIQRTEQRDSAMYRCASSFSGGELFFGPGTRLTVL.

This clonotype was recorded at least ten times. The V and J genes are TRBV3-1 and TRBJ2-2, with unresolved D. V was cut by 5 bases and J by 5 bases, with 24 bases left in between. Germline-derived CDR1 and CDR2 are LGHDT and YNNKEL (reference sequence). The CDR3 runs 18 residues. CDR3 sequence: CASSLPNPISGLTGELFF. Here the CDR3 DNA reads TGTGCCAGCAGCTTGCCGAATCCCATTTCAGGCTTGACCGGGGAGCTGTTTTTT.

A few counts support this clonotype. This chain uses TRBV11-3 with TRBJ1-2; D gene uncertain. Between the trimmed V and J ends, which lost 5 bases and 4 bases, there was a span of 23 bases. The germline CDR1 and CDR2 sequences are SGHNT and YENEEA. The CDR3 runs to 17 residues. The CDR3 loop is CASSNSCDLGKTYGYTF. The CDR3 region has the DNA TGTGCCAGCAGCAATAGCTGCGATCTCGGAAAGACCTATGGCTACACCTTC. The complete variable domain, with remaining parts taken from reference TRBV11-3 and TRBJ1-2, reads EAGVVQSPRYKIIEKKQPVAFWCNPISGHNTLYWYLQNLGQGPELLIRYENEEAVDDSQLPKDRFSAERLKGVDSTLKIQPAELGDSAVYLCASSNSCDLGKTYGYTFGSGTRLTVV.

This clonotype was picked up a small number of times. The genes are TRBV9 and TRBJ2-1; D call uncertain. CDR3 length: 12 amino acids. CDR1 and CDR2 (germline): SGDLS, YYNGEE. The V gene lost 4 bases and the J gene lost 5 bases, with 7 bases spanning the gap. The CDR3 region has the DNA TGTGCCAGCAGCCCTAGAAACAATGAGCAGTTCTTC. This codes for CASSPRNNEQFF.

About this clonotype: It may be a read error: a sequence one base away is much more abundant. This chain links TRBV5-1 with TRBJ1-4; no clear D. V lost 7 bases and J lost 5, with 18 bases in between. The germline V gene encodes CDR1 SGHRS and CDR2 YFSETQ. The CDR3 consists of 15 residues. The DNA of the CDR3 is TGCGCCAGCGGCTCGCCAGAGACCACAAATGAAAAACTGTTTTTT. This codes for CASGSPETTNEKLFF. Variable domain in full (rest from reference TRBV5-1 and TRBJ1-4): KAGVTQTPRYLIKTRGQQVTLSCSPISGHRSVSWYQQTPGQGLQFLFEYFSETQRNKGNFPGRFSGRQFSNSRSEMNVSTLELGDSALYLCASGSPETTNEKLFFGSGTQLSVL.

In the case of this clonotype: This may be a read error, as it is one base from a much larger clone. This chain joins TRBV29-1 and TRBJ2-2; the match to TRBD1 covers 10 bases. The CDR3 is 13 residues long. Germline V CDR1 and CDR2: SQVTM, ANQGSEA. The CDR3 here is CSVGQGMPGEPFF. CDR3 bases: TGCAGCGTGGGACAGGGGATGCCCGGGGAGCCGTTTTTT.

This clonotype was seen repeatedly, ten times or more. The chain combines TRBV6-6 with TRBJ1-2; D perhaps matches TRBD1 (5 bases). CDR3 length equals 12 residues. Deletions cut 7 bases from V and 4 bases from J, with 10 bases between. CDR1 MNHNY and CDR2 SVGAGI come from the germline V gene (reference sequence). The CDR3 nucleotides are TGTGCCAGCACCCAGACAGCCTATGGCTACACCTTC. Protein: CASTQTAYGYTF.

In the case of this clonotype: A clone one base away is much larger, so this may be a read error. This chain links TRBV7-7 with TRBJ2-7; 7 nucleotides align to TRBD2. There are 13 residues in the CDR3. CDR1 and CDR2 (germline): SSHAT, FNYEAQ (reference sequence). This CDR3 is CASGVASGYEQCF. CDR3 in DNA: TGTGCCAGCGGGGTGGCTAGCGGCTACGAGCAGTGCTTC.

The sample holds a few counts of this clonotype. The chain links TRBV20-1 to TRBJ2-7, with D unclear. The germline V gene encodes CDR1 DFQATT and CDR2 SNEGSKA (reference sequence). Trimming took 1 base from V and 1 from J, leaving 5 bases between them. The CDR3 consists of 12 residues. The chain's CDR3 is CSARAQSYEQYF. CDR3 DNA: TGCAGTGCTAGAGCTCAGTCCTACGAGCAGTACTTC.